The 15 T cell receptor beta chains listed next were all sequenced from one sample in a study of blood T cell repertoires in COVID-19. Method: immunoSEQ multiplex PCR; TCRdb's copy keeps in-frame clones and lacks some. The table shows 300,000 or so clones, with around 90% occurring only once. The sample was PBMCs or T cells enriched from blood (not recorded which). The source is a woman aged 25 to 39 who had recovered from COVID-19.

The chain carries TRBV7-3 and TRBJ2-1; weak D call: TRBD2 (6 bases). CDR3 size: 13 residues. Trimming removed 0 bases from V and 7 bases from J, with 7 bases in between. Germline loops: CDR1 SGHTA, CDR2 FQGTGA. In DNA, the CDR3 is TGTGCCAGCAGCTTAACGGGGGGAAATGAGCAGTTCTTC. Protein sequence: CASSLTGGNEQFF.

This clone was counted a few times. The chain recombines TRBV27 with TRBJ1-6, with a weak D call TRBD1 (5 bases). With 2 bases removed from V and 2 bases from J, the gap between germline ends came to 10 bases. Germline V gene sequence: CDR1 MNHEY, CDR2 SMNVEV (reference sequence). This CDR3 is built from 16 residues. The CDR3 region has the DNA TGTGCCAGCAGTTTAGTCGCGGACACCTATAATTCACCCCTCCACTTT. This sequence encodes CASSLVADTYNSPLHF.

The chain combines TRBV2 with TRBJ1-1, with TRBD1 matching 7 bases. V dropped 5 bases and J dropped 2; count of bases not matched to a gene: 5. The germline V gene encodes CDR1 SNHLY and CDR2 FYNNEI. The CDR3 is 14 amino acids. CDR3 sequence (DNA): TGTGCCAGCAGTTCTGACAGGGTAAACACTGAAGCTTTCTTT. Amino acid sequence: CASSSDRVNTEAFF.

This CDR3 reads CASAPPDRLSGNTIYF. The CDR3, as DNA: TGTGCCAGCGCCCCGCCAGACAGACTTTCTGGAAACACCATATATTTT. V is TRBV6-6 and J is TRBJ1-3, with D possibly TRBD1 on 5 matching bases. The CDR3 spans 16 residues. In germline, CDR1 is MNHNY, CDR2 SVGAGI (reference sequence). V shed 8 bases and J shed 1 base, with 18 bases lying between them.

The chain links TRBV11-2 to TRBJ2-1, with TRBD1 identical over 9 bases. CDR1 is SGHAT, CDR2 FQNNGV, per germline. V lost 5 bases to trimming and J lost 1 base; unmatched junction nucleotides: 12. This CDR3 spans 18 amino acids. CDR3 loop: CASSPRQGGLGSYNEQFF. The CDR3 DNA is TGTGCCAGCAGCCCGAGACAGGGGGGTTTAGGGTCCTACAATGAGCAGTTCTTC.

The V gene is TRBV7-8, the J gene TRBJ1-3; the D is unclear. Germline assignment: CDR1 SGHVS and CDR2 FQNEAQ. Trimming shortened V by 4 bases and J by 2 bases, and 12 bases separated the two germline ends. The CDR3 contains 15 residues. CDR3 in amino acids: CASSSPSSPGNTIYF. The CDR3 region has the DNA TGTGCCAGCAGCTCCCCTAGCTCGCCTGGAAACACCATATATTTT.

The chain joins TRBV2 to TRBJ2-1; the D gene is possibly TRBD1 (5 bases). Trimming removed 4 bases from V and 4 bases from J, with 11 bases in between. Germline loops: CDR1 SNHLY, CDR2 FYNNEI. The CDR3 runs 14 residues. CDR3 in amino acids: CASSGGQEYNEQFF. CDR3 sequence (DNA): TGTGCCAGCAGTGGAGGACAAGAGTACAATGAGCAGTTCTTC. The variable domain in full, completed from reference TRBV2 and TRBJ2-1, reads EPEVTQTPSHQVTQMGQEVILRCVPISNHLYFYWYRQILGQKVEFLVSFYNNEISEKSEIFDDQFSVERPDGSNFTLKIRSTKLEDSAMYFCASSGGQEYNEQFFGPGTRLTVL.

This rearrangement joins TRBV4-1 to TRBJ2-1; TRBD2 matches 11 bases. CDR1 and CDR2 (germline): MGHRA, YSYEKL. Trimming cost V 2 bases and J 8 bases; bases outside gene matches: 2. The CDR3 contains 14 residues. The CDR3 DNA is TGCGCCAGCAGCCAACAACTAGCGGGGGATGAGCAGTTCTTC. Amino acid sequence: CASSQQLAGDEQFF.

The chain carries TRBV5-6 and TRBJ2-5, with 14 bases identical to TRBD2. Losses at the gene ends were 2 bases for V and 3 bases for J; bases not matched to a gene: 3. The CDR3 is 16 amino acids. Germline CDR1 and CDR2: SGHDT and YYEEEE. The CDR3 sequence: CASSFLTSGGEETQYF. Here the CDR3 DNA reads TGTGCCAGCAGCTTCCTGACTAGCGGGGGGGAAGAGACCCAGTACTTC.

V and J are TRBV4-1 and TRBJ1-1, with 8 bases identical to TRBD1. The germline CDR1 and CDR2 sequences are MGHRA and YSYEKL. The CDR3 runs 17 residues. The trim removed 0 bases at V and 0 bases at J, leaving 6 bases unmatched. CDR3 coding DNA: TGCGCCAGCAGCCAAGATAGTGCCAGGGGGCTGAACACTGAAGCTTTCTTT. Encoded protein: CASSQDSARGLNTEAFF.

The CDR3 coding sequence is TGTGCCAGCAGAATCGCGCAGACCTACAGTACCGGGGAGCTGTTTTTT. This gives the protein CASRIAQTYSTGELFF. The rearrangement uses TRBV7-2 and TRBJ2-2, with D unresolved. The V gene lost 6 bases and the J gene lost 5 bases, with 19 bases spanning the gap. The CDR3 sequence is 16 residues long. CDR1 is SGHTA and CDR2 is FQGNSA in the germline V gene.

This clone was seen a handful of times. The CDR3 is CASSVLAGSQETQYF. The DNA of the CDR3 is TGTGCCAGCAGTGTTCTAGCGGGGTCCCAAGAGACCCAGTACTTC. The chain is built from TRBV2 and TRBJ2-5; 9 bases agree with TRBD2. Germline V gene data show CDR1 as SNHLY and CDR2 as FYNNEI. The trim removed 4 bases at V and 1 base at J, leaving 4 bases unmatched. The CDR3 runs to 15 residues.

The chain joins TRBV7-9 to TRBJ1-6, with D possibly matching TRBD1 (6 bases). CDR1 and CDR2 (germline): SEHNR, FQNEAQ (reference sequence). The V and J ends lost 5 bases and 5 bases respectively, with 16 bases between them. The CDR3 contains 16 residues. CDR3 loop: CASSPRPQGNNSPLHF. CDR3 nucleotides: TGTGCCAGCAGCCCCCGGCCCCAGGGGAATAATTCACCCCTCCACTTT.

The chain combines TRBV18 with TRBJ2-3; 9 bases are a match to TRBD1. V dropped 3 bases and J dropped 3; count of bases not matched to a gene: 4. The germline CDR1 and CDR2 sequences are KGHSH and LQKENI. The CDR3 has 15 residues. The DNA for the CDR3 is TGTGCCAGCTCACCCTTGGGACAGGGAACAGATACGCAGTATTTT. Protein: CASSPLGQGTDTQYF.

V is TRBV5-4 and J is TRBJ1-1; maybe TRBD1 (5 bases). Germline-derived CDR1 and CDR2 are SGHNT and YYREEE (reference sequence). The V end was cut by 5 bases, the J end by 3 bases, with 11 bases between. The CDR3 spans 13 residues. Here the CDR3 reads CASRLKGHTEAFF. CDR3 sequence (DNA): TGTGCCAGCAGGTTGAAGGGGCACACTGAAGCTTTCTTT.